This T cell receptor beta chain was identified in a study of CD8+CD57+ T cells in acquired aplastic anemia. The CDR3 has 12 amino acids. The ends were cut back, 6 bases at V and 0 bases at J, with 4 bases in the middle. The germline V gene has CDR1 ENHRY and CDR2 SYGVKD. This clonotype has more than one count but fewer than ten. Investigators profiled TCR beta VDJ and CDR3 from genomic DNA template. MiXCR, applied by TCRdb to the reads, yields one record per CDR3 protein. Here the sample spans 90,000 to 150,000 distinct CDR3 sequences, under 65% being singletons. Patients chosen for sequencing had CD8+CD57+ cells that had expanded, as shown by flow cytometry.

The sample was sorted CD4+, CD8+, or CD8+CD57+ T cells (not recorded which) from PBMCs. The chain joins TRBV10-3 to TRBJ2-3; no clear D. The sequence came from a human donor with aplastic anemia. CDR3 nucleotides: TGTGCCATCAGCGGGAGCACAGATACGCAGTATTTT. This gives the protein CAISGSTDTQYF.